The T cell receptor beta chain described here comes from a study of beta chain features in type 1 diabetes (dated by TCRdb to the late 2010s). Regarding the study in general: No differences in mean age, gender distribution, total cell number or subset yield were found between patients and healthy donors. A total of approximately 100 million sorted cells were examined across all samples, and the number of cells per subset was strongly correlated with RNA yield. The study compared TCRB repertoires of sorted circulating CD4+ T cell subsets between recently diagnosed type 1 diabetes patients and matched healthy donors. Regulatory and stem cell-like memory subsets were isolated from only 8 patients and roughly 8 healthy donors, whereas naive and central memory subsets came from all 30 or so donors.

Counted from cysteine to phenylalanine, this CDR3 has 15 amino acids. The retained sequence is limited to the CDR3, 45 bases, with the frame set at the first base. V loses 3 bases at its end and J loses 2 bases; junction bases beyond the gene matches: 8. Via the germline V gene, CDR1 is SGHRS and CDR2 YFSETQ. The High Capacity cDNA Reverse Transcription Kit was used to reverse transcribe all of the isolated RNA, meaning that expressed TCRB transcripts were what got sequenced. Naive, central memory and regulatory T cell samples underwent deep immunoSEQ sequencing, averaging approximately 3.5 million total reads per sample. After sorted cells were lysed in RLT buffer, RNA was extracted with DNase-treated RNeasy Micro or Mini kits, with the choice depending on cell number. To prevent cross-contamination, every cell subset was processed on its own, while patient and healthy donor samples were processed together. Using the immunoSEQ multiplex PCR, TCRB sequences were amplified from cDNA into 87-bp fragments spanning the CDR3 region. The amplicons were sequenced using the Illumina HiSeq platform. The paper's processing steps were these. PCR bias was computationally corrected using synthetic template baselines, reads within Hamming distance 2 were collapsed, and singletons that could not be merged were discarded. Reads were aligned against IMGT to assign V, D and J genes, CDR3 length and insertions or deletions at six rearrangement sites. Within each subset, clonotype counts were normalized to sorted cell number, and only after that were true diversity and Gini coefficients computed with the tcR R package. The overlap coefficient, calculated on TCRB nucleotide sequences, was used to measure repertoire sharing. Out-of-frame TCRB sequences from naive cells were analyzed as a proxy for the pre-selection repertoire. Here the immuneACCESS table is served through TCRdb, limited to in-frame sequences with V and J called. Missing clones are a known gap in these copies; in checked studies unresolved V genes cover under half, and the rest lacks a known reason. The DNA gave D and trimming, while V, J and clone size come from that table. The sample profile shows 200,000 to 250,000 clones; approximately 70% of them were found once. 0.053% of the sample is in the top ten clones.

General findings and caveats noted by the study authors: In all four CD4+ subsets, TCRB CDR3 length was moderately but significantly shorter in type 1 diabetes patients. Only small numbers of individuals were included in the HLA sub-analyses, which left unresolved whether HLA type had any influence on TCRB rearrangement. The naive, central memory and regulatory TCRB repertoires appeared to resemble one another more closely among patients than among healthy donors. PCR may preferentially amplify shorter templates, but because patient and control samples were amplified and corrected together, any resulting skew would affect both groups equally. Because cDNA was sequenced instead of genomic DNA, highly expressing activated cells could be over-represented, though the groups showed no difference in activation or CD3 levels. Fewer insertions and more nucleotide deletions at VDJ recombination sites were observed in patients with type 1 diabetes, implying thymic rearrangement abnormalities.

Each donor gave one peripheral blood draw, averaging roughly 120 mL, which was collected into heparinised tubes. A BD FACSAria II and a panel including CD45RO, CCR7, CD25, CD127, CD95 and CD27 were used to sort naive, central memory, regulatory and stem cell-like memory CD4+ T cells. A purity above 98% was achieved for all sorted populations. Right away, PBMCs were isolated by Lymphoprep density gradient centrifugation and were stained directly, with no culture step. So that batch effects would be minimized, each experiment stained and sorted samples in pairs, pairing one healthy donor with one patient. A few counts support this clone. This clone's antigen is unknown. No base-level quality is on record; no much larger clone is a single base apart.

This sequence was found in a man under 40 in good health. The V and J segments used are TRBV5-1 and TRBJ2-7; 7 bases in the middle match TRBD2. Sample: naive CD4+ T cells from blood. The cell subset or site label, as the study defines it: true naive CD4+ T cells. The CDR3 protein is CASSSLGGEPYEQYF. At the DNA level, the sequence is TGCGCCAGCAGCTCCCTGGGAGGGGAGCCCTACGAGCAGTACTTC.